The 25 T cell receptor beta chains in this list originate from one sample, sequenced in a study of CXCR3-negative and CXCR3-positive naive CD8 T cells. These receptors' targets are unknown. Study-wide points: Hydrophobicity was higher for TRB CDR3s found in CXCR3-positive naive cells than in CXCR3-negative naive cells.

Libraries of TRB cDNA were made by 5' RACE and carried UMIs. TCRdb reprocessed the 5' RACE reads and keeps a single row for each CDR3 protein, giving no DNA. The listing contains around 80,000 distinct CDR3 sequences. What was sequenced was naive CXCR3+ CD8+ T cells from blood. Specified subset: CD45RO-CCR7+CD27+CD95- naive CD8+ T cells expressing CXCR3 (TNR3+). The receptors originated from a human donor in good health. Some clones in this sample may be carry-over from other donors' samples.

V gene TRBV29-1 combines with J gene TRBJ2-1; TCRdb's D call, TRBD1, is unchecked because there is no DNA. Germline V gene lookup returns CDR1 SQVTM and CDR2 ANQGSEA. The CDR3 runs 11 residues. The chain's CDR3 is CSATGPTEQFF.

The J gene is TRBJ2-2, the V gene TRBV29-1; TCRdb returns TRBD1, unconfirmable since there is no DNA. The CDR3 length is 15 residues. Germline-derived CDR1 and CDR2 are SQVTM and ANQGSEA. CDR3 sequence: CSATPTGGNTGELFF.

This sequence joins TRBV7-2 and TRBJ2-7; TCRdb lists TRBD1, though no DNA is available to test this call. There are 12 residues in the CDR3. CDR1 and CDR2 (germline): SGHTA, FQGNSA. The CDR3 spells CASSSLGREQYF.

V and J are TRBV5-1 and TRBJ2-1; the D call from TCRdb, TRBD2, cannot be confirmed without DNA. CDR1 and CDR2 from the germline V gene are SGHRS and YFSETQ. The CDR3 contains 16 residues. The CDR3 reads CASSPFGTSSYNEQFF.

The gene calls are TRBV11-2 and TRBJ2-1. This CDR3 comprises 14 residues. Germline V gives CDR1 SGHAT, CDR2 FQNNGV. The CDR3 protein is CASSLEPFSDEQFF.

The rearrangement uses TRBV9 and TRBJ2-1. CDR3 length equals 15 residues. Per germline, CDR1 SGDLS and CDR2 YYNGEE. The CDR3 reads CASSEGAGAYNEQFF.

The V and J genes are TRBV4-2 and TRBJ2-1; TCRdb designates TRBD2, a call that cannot be tested without DNA. Germline loops: CDR1 LGHNA, CDR2 YNFKEQ. CDR3 length equals 15 residues. The CDR3 here is CASSLWLEDYNEQFF.

This chain links TRBV12-3 or TRBV12-4 with TRBJ2-1. This CDR3 region has 12 residues. CDR3: CASSFGNNEQFF.

This chain uses TRBV5-1 with TRBJ2-1; the TCRdb D gene call, TRBD1, has no DNA to confirm it. Germline V gives CDR1 SGHRS, CDR2 YFSETQ. This CDR3 contains 16 residues. The CDR3 region is CASTNPTGAEYNEQFF.

CDR3 sequence reads: CASSFRAGSATNEKLFF. This chain connects TRBV27 to TRBJ1-4. The CDR3 extends over 17 amino acids. Germline CDR1 is MNHEY and CDR2 is SMNVEV (reference sequence). Together with reference TRBV27 and TRBJ1-4, the CDR3 gives the full variable domain: EAQVTQNPRYLITVTGKKLTVTCSQNMNHEYMSWYRQDPGLGLRQIYYSMNVEVTDKGDVPEGYKVSRKEKRNFPLILESPSPNQTSLYFCASSFRAGSATNEKLFFGSGTQLSVL.

This chain uses TRBV25-1 with TRBJ2-5; TCRdb calls TRBD1, which cannot be checked without DNA. From germline, CDR1 is MGHDK and CDR2 SYGVNS. The CDR3 totals 15 residues. The chain's CDR3 is CASSEPPGLQETQYF.

The chain links TRBV20-1 to TRBJ2-7; TCRdb's D call of TRBD2 is untestable without DNA. The CDR3 contains 14 residues. Germline CDR1 DFQATT, CDR2 SNEGSKA (reference sequence). The CDR3 loop reads CSAGSGTSAYEQYF.

This rearrangement joins TRBV2 to TRBJ2-1. The CDR3 has 11 residues. The germline CDR1 and CDR2 sequences are SNHLY and FYNNEI. CDR3: CASSVAPEQFF.

J is TRBJ2-7 and V is TRBV30; the D call from TCRdb, TRBD2, cannot be confirmed without DNA. Germline CDR1 GTSNPN, CDR2 SVGIG (reference sequence). This CDR3 has 12 residues. This CDR3 is CAWSPRGYEQYF. The full variable domain, with the rest looked up from reference TRBV30 and TRBJ2-7, is SQTIHQWPATLVQPVGSPLSLECTVEGTSNPNLYWYRQAAGRGLQLLFYSVGIGQISSEVPQNLSASRPQDRQFILSSKKLLLSDSGFYLCAWSPRGYEQYFGPGTRLTVT.

The chain is built from TRBV29-1 and TRBJ1-4. The V gene's germline CDR1 is SQVTM and CDR2 ANQGSEA. CDR3 length: 15 amino acids. The CDR3 is CSVEAWDSANEKLFF.

The genes are TRBV10-3 and TRBJ2-1. In germline, CDR1 is ENHRY, CDR2 SYGVKD. This CDR3 contains 12 residues. CDR3 residues: CAIGTEHNEQFF.

The chain uses TRBV7-9 and TRBJ2-1. Germline V gene data show CDR1 as SEHNR and CDR2 as FQNEAQ (reference sequence). This CDR3 contains 13 residues. CDR3 residues: CASSEAPYNEQFF.

The chain couples TRBV3-1 to TRBJ2-1; TCRdb's D gene call, TRBD2, goes unchecked for lack of DNA. The germline gives CDR1 LGHDT, CDR2 YNNKEL (reference sequence). This CDR3 has 15 amino acids. CDR3 in amino acids: CASSLGLAGSHEQFF.

The CDR3 sequence is CSAGTGNYTQYF. V is TRBV20-1 and J is TRBJ2-3; TCRdb designates TRBD1, a call that cannot be tested without DNA. The germline CDR1 and CDR2 sequences are DFQATT and SNEGSKA (reference sequence). CDR3 size: 12 residues.

The chain recombines TRBV13 with TRBJ1-6. Germline-derived CDR1 and CDR2 are PRHDT and FYEKMQ (reference sequence). CDR3 size: 12 residues. This CDR3 is CASSSANSPLHF. Combining the CDR3 with reference TRBV13 and TRBJ1-6 gives the whole variable domain AAGVIQSPRHLIKEKRETATLKCYPIPRHDTVYWYQQGPGQDPQFLISFYEKMQSDKGSIPDRFSAQQFSDYHSELNMSSLELGDSALYFCASSSANSPLHFGNGTRLTVT.

The chain uses TRBV12-3 or TRBV12-4 and TRBJ2-3; as DNA is missing, the TRBD2 call by TCRdb cannot be tested. The CDR3 is 16 residues long. This chain's CDR3 is CASSLPSGTSTDTQYF.

The chain carries TRBV20-1 and TRBJ1-2. This CDR3 contains 14 residues. Germline CDR1 and CDR2: DFQATT and SNEGSKA (reference sequence). CDR3: CSGFDEDGGYGYTF.

V gene TRBV20-1 combines with J gene TRBJ1-5; TCRdb selects TRBD1, and the lack of DNA leaves this call unchecked. The CDR3 extends over 19 amino acids. Germline values: CDR1 DFQATT, CDR2 SNEGSKA (reference sequence). CDR3 protein: CSARGPGQGEGPSNQPQHF.

V and J are TRBV19 and TRBJ2-1; TCRdb names TRBD2, which stays unverified in the absence of DNA. The CDR3 sequence is 13 residues long. Germline V gives CDR1 LNHDA, CDR2 SQIVND (reference sequence). This chain's CDR3 is CASRGGSYNEQFF.

The V and J genes are TRBV3-1 and TRBJ2-7; TCRdb gives TRBD2 as the D gene, but with no DNA this cannot be confirmed. Germline CDR1 reads LGHDT; CDR2 reads YNNKEL (reference sequence). The CDR3 consists of 16 residues. CDR3 sequence reads: CASTTKTGRPWYEQYF.